These 19 T cell receptor beta chains were all obtained from the same sample, sequenced in a study of blood T cell repertoires in COVID-19. Profiled with immunoSEQ multiplex PCR; TCRdb holds only in-frame clones, not every one. The sample has approximately 180,000 clones; 75% to 90% are singletons. Sequenced input: PBMCs or T cells enriched from blood (not recorded which). The source is a woman in her forties with acute COVID-19.

The CDR3 reads CASSPGTDNSPLHF. CDR3 DNA sequence: TGCGCCAGCAGCCCCGGGACAGATAATTCACCCCTCCACTTT. V is TRBV5-1 and J is TRBJ1-6; TRBD1 aligns across 7 bases. Germline V gene sequence: CDR1 SGHRS, CDR2 YFSETQ. The CDR3 consists of 14 residues. The trim removed 4 bases at V and 5 bases at J, leaving 3 bases unmatched.

The chain combines TRBV7-9 with TRBJ1-2; 7 bases match TRBD1. The CDR3 is 14 amino acids. Germline assignment: CDR1 SEHNR and CDR2 FQNEAQ (reference sequence). The V segment lost 5 bases and the J segment 6 bases; nucleotides outside the gene matches: 9. CDR3 sequence (DNA): TGTGCCAGCAGCCCAAGAGGGACAGAGCATGGCTACACCTTC. Translating it yields CASSPRGTEHGYTF.

This chain connects TRBV6-5 to TRBJ1-5; D is unclear. The length of the CDR3 is 15 residues. Germline CDR1 is MNHEY and CDR2 is SVGAGI. Trimming removed 6 bases from V and 1 base from J, with 13 bases in between. The CDR3 reads CASRNQVGSNQPQHF. CDR3 nucleotides: TGTGCCAGCAGAAACCAGGTGGGCAGCAATCAGCCCCAGCATTTT.

With regard to this clone: The germline gene is not matched at one end of the junction; a read error may be the cause. J is TRBJ2-2 and V is TRBV7-7, with TRBD1 identical over 8 bases. Germline CDR1 and CDR2: SSHAT and FNYEAQ (reference sequence). CDR3 length: 15 residues. The CDR3 DNA reads TGTGCTAGCAGCTTGGGACAGGCGAACACCGGGGAGCTGTTTTTT. Translation: CASSLGQANTGELFF.

CDR3 sequence (DNA): TGTGCCAGCAGCTTAACCTGGCTCCCATCCTACGAGCAGTACTTC. Protein sequence: CASSLTWLPSYEQYF. The chain combines TRBV7-2 with TRBJ2-7; D is undetermined. V lost 2 bases and J lost 1, with 12 bases in between. CDR1 and CDR2 (germline): SGHTA, FQGNSA. The CDR3 has 15 amino acids.

This clone was counted a few times. The genes are TRBV7-8 and TRBJ2-5, with 8 bases that match TRBD2. The CDR3 consists of 18 residues. J gave up 5 bases and V 4 bases, and 18 bases lay outside the gene matches. The germline gives CDR1 SGHVS, CDR2 FQNEAQ. CDR3: CASSSTTYLAGTRETQYF. CDR3 DNA sequence: TGTGCCAGCAGCTCGACGACCTATTTAGCGGGAACACGGGAGACCCAGTACTTC.

The chain employs TRBV9 and TRBJ2-1; 7 bases align to TRBD2. The CDR3 sequence is 15 residues long. Germline V gives CDR1 SGDLS, CDR2 YYNGEE. Unmatched junction bases numbered 0, after V lost 0 bases and J lost 0 bases. The CDR3 sequence is CASSVAGGSYNEQFF. CDR3 in DNA: TGTGCCAGCAGCGTAGCGGGAGGCTCCTACAATGAGCAGTTCTTC.

The chain combines TRBV18 with TRBJ2-1, with a tentative D call TRBD2 (7 bases). Germline loops: CDR1 KGHSH, CDR2 LQKENI. V lost 0 bases to trimming and J lost 7 bases, with 16 bases between them. CDR3 length: 16 residues. The CDR3 DNA sequence: TGTGCCAGCTCACCACCAGAAGGGGGGGGAACAAATGAGCAGTTCTTC. Translating gives CASSPPEGGGTNEQFF.

The rearrangement joins TRBV4-1 to TRBJ1-6, with D possibly being TRBD1 (5 bases). Per germline, CDR1 MGHRA and CDR2 YSYEKL. The CDR3 sequence is 16 residues long. With 4 bases removed from V and 5 bases from J, the gap between germline ends came to 15 bases. CDR3 region: CASSLFGPDNNSPLHF. The CDR3 DNA sequence: TGCGCCAGCAGCCTATTCGGGCCGGACAATAATTCACCCCTCCACTTT.

V usage is TRBV6-5 and J usage is TRBJ2-7; 11 bases line up with TRBD2. The CDR3 is 15 residues long. CDR1 is MNHEY, CDR2 SVGAGI, per germline. Trimming cost V 6 bases and J 2 bases; bases outside gene matches: 6. CDR3 DNA sequence: TGTGCCAGCAGCTTAACTAGCGGGGGTCCCTACGAGCAGTACTTC. Translated, it gives CASSLTSGGPYEQYF.

The chain recombines TRBV10-1 with TRBJ2-3; 14 nucleotides line up with TRBD2. CDR3 length equals 18 residues. V lost 0 bases, J lost 1 base, and 3 bases stayed unmatched. Germline V lookup: CDR1 WNHNN, CDR2 SYGVQD (reference sequence). CDR3 in amino acids: CASSESVTSGGGTDTQYF. The CDR3 DNA sequence: TGCGCCAGCAGTGAGTCAGTGACTAGCGGGGGGGGCACAGATACGCAGTATTTT.

The chain couples TRBV4-2 to TRBJ2-1; TRBD2 matches at 10 bases. Germline CDR1 is LGHNA and CDR2 is YNFKEQ. There are 14 residues in the CDR3. Losses at the gene ends were 4 bases for V and 7 bases for J; bases not matched to a gene: 4. CDR3 in amino acids: CASSPGTSENEQFF. For the CDR3, the DNA is TGTGCCAGCAGCCCCGGGACTAGCGAGAATGAGCAGTTCTTC.

Regarding this clone: Different DNA sequences within this sample yield the same CDR3. The rearrangement uses TRBV7-9 and TRBJ2-7, with D maybe TRBD2 (6 bases). Per germline, CDR1 SEHNR and CDR2 FQNEAQ (reference sequence). Between the trimmed V and J ends, which lost 1 base and 2 bases, there was a span of 9 bases. This CDR3 has 14 amino acids. The CDR3 DNA is TGTGCCAGCAGCTTAGTTGGCGGGACCTACGAGCAGTACTTC. This sequence encodes CASSLVGGTYEQYF.

The chain joins TRBV29-1 to TRBJ1-2; 8 positions agree with TRBD1. Germline V lookup: CDR1 SQVTM, CDR2 ANQGSEA. V was clipped by 6 bases and J by 6 bases; unmatched bases: 9. The CDR3 is 13 residues long. CDR3 DNA: TGCAGCGTCGAACGGACAGGGTCTAATGGCTACACCTTC. It yields the protein CSVERTGSNGYTF.

About this clone: Additional DNA sequences in this sample encode the identical CDR3. The rearrangement joins TRBV5-1 to TRBJ2-7; D is unclear. The germline gives CDR1 SGHRS, CDR2 YFSETQ. V was cut by 0 bases and J by 2 bases, with 9 bases left in between. This CDR3 is 14 amino acids long. This chain's CDR3 is CASSLVVQPYEQYF. As DNA, the CDR3 is TGCGCCAGCAGCTTGGTTGTACAGCCCTACGAGCAGTACTTC.

V usage is TRBV5-1 and J usage is TRBJ1-2; D call uncertain. V was shortened by 0 bases and J by 8 bases, with 14 bases between the two germline ends. The CDR3 is made up of 14 amino acids. The germline gives CDR1 SGHRS, CDR2 YFSETQ. The CDR3 sequence: CASSLAQTPGGYTF. DNA for the CDR3: TGCGCCAGCAGCTTGGCCCAGACTCCCGGGGGCTACACCTTC.

J is TRBJ2-3 and V is TRBV6-5; D is undetermined. The V and J ends lost 10 bases and 4 bases respectively, with 18 bases between them. CDR1 and CDR2 (germline): MNHEY, SVGAGI. CDR3 length: 14 residues. CDR3 residues: CATRGSVRPDTQYF. In DNA form, the CDR3 reads TGTGCCACTCGTGGAAGCGTTCGCCCAGATACGCAGTATTTT.

This clone appeared a single time. The chain recombines TRBV6-5 with TRBJ2-7; a weak D match, TRBD2 (5 bases). V was pared by 0 bases and J by 4 bases, with 13 bases between. Germline V gene sequence: CDR1 MNHEY, CDR2 SVGAGI. The CDR3 extends over 15 amino acids. As DNA, the CDR3 is TGTGCCAGCAGTTACTCTGCCGGAGGCGAGTACGAGCAGTACTTC. It is translated as CASSYSAGGEYEQYF.

The genes are TRBV12-3 or TRBV12-4 and TRBJ1-5; D gene uncertain. The CDR3 loop spans 12 amino acids. V was cut by 4 bases and J by 5 bases, with 6 bases left in between. DNA of the CDR3: TGTGCCAGCAGTTCAGTGGATCAGCCCCAGCATTTT. Encoded protein: CASSSVDQPQHF.